The entry below describes one TCR beta chain. Its antigen remains unknown. Both 60 Vbeta primers and 13 Jbeta primers went into the PCR. Data came from immunoSEQ multiplex PCR; TCRdb stores just in-frame clones and leaves some out. In the table there are roughly 130,000 clones, about 79% of which are singletons. This record comes from a study of cytomegalovirus exposure and HLA in healthy donors. Trimming removed 9 bases from V and 2 bases from J, with 11 bases in between. Per the germline V gene, CDR1 is MNHEY and CDR2 is SVGAGI. The CDR3 runs to 12 residues. Findings and caveats of the study: The Asian-associated ancestry cluster reportedly had fewer N-insertions than the roughly 670-donor mean in a later analysis.

The rearrangement uses TRBV6-5 and TRBJ2-7; tentatively, D is TRBD1 (5 bases). This TCR was sampled from a man in his late teens or twenties in good health and CMV-seronegative. The sample taken for sequencing was PBMCs. In nucleotides, the CDR3 is TGTGCCAGTTTTGACAGTCCCTACGAGCAGTACTTC. This translates into CASFDSPYEQYF.